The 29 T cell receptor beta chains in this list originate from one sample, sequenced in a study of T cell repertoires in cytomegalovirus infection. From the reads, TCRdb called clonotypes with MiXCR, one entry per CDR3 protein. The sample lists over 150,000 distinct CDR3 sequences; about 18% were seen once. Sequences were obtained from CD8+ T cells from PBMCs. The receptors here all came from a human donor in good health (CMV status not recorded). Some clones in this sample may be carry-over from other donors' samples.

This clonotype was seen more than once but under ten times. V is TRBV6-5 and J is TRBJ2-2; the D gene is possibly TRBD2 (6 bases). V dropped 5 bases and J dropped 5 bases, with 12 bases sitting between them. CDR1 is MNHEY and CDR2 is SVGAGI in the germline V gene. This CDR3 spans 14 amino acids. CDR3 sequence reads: CASSPGTATGELFF. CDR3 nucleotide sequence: TGTGCCAGCAGTCCCGGGACTGCGACCGGGGAGCTGTTTTTT.

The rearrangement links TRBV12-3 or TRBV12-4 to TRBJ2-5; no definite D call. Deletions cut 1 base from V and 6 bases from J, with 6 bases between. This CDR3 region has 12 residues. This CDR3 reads CASSLGGQTQYF. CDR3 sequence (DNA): TGTGCCAGCAGTTTAGGTGGCCAGACCCAGTACTTC.

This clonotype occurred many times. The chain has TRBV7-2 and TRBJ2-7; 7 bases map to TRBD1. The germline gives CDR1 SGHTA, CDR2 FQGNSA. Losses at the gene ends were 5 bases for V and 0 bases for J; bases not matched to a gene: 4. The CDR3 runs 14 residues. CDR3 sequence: CASSPGQISYEQYF. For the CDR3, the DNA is TGTGCCAGCAGCCCGGGACAGATCTCCTACGAGCAGTACTTC.

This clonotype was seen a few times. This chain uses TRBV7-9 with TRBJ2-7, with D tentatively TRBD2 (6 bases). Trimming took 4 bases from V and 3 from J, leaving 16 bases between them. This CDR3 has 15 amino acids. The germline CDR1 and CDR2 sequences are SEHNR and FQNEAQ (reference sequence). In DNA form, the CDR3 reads TGTGCCAGCAGCTCCCGGGACGGGAGTAACTACGAGCAGTACTTC. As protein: CASSSRDGSNYEQYF.

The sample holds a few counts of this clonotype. CDR3 sequence (DNA): TGTGCCAGCACTAACTTGCTCCGAGACTCTGGAAACACCATATATTTT. This gives the protein CASTNLLRDSGNTIYF. This sequence joins TRBV6-6 and TRBJ1-3; D gene ambiguous. The CDR3 loop spans 16 amino acids. The ends were cut back, 7 bases at V and 0 bases at J, with 16 bases in the middle. Germline V lookup: CDR1 MNHNY, CDR2 SVGAGI (reference sequence).

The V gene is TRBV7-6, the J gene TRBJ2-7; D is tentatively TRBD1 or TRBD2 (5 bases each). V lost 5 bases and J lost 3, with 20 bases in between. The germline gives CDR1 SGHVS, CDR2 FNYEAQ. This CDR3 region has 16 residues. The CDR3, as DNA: TGTGCCAGCAGCCCGACTGGGGGAGACCTCCTCTACGAGCAGTACTTC. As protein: CASSPTGGDLLYEQYF.

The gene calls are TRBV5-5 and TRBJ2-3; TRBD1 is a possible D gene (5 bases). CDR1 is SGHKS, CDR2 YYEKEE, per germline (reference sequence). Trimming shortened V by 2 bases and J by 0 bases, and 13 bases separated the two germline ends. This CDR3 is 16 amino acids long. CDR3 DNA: TGTGCCAGCAGCTTTATTGCGGCAGGGAGCACAGATACGCAGTATTTT. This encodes CASSFIAAGSTDTQYF.

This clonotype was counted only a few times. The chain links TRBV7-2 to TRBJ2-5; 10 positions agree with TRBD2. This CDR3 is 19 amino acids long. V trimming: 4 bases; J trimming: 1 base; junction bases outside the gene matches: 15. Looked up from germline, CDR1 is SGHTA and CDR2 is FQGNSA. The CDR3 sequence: CASSSEVSGGPWTQETQYF. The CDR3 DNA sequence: TGTGCCAGCAGCTCGGAAGTTAGCGGGGGGCCGTGGACCCAAGAGACCCAGTACTTC.

CDR3 in DNA: TGTGCCAGCAGTCAAGCGGGGGCGGGCGACAATGAGCAGTTCTTC. It encodes CASSQAGAGDNEQFF. The chain has TRBV12-3 or TRBV12-4 and TRBJ2-1, with 8 positions matching TRBD2. Unmatched junction bases numbered 8, after V lost 5 bases and J lost 5 bases. CDR3 length: 15 amino acids.

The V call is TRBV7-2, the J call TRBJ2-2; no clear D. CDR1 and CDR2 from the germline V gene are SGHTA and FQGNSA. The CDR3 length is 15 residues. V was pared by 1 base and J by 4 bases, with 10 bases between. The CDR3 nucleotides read TGTGCCAGCAGCTTAGTCGACTTCTTCACCGGGGAGCTGTTTTTT. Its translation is CASSLVDFFTGELFF.

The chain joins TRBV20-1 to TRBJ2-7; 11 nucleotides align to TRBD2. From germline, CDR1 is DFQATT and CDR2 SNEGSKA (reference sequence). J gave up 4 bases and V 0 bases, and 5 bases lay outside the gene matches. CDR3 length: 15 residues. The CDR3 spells CSARDGLAGGYEQYF. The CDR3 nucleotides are TGCAGTGCTAGAGATGGGCTAGCGGGGGGATACGAGCAGTACTTC.

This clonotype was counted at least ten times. The CDR3 is CASSSDRSSYNEQFF. CDR3 DNA: TGTGCCAGCAGCTCGGACAGGAGCTCCTACAATGAGCAGTTCTTC. The chain recombines TRBV7-2 with TRBJ2-1; TRBD1 agrees at 7 bases. Germline CDR1 is SGHTA and CDR2 is FQGNSA. V was pared by 4 bases and J by 0 bases, with 3 bases of the junction left unmatched. The CDR3 sequence is 15 residues long.

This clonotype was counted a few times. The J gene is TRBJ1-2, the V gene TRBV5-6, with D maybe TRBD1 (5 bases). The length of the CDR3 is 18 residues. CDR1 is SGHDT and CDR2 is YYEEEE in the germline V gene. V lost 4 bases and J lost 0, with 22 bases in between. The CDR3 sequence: CASSPTGGRNTTNYGYTF. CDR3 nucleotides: TGTGCCAGCAGCCCCACGGGGGGACGGAACACGACTAACTATGGCTACACCTTC. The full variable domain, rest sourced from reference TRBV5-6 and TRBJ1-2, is DAGVTQSPTHLIKTRGQQVTLRCSPKSGHDTVSWYQQALGQGPQFIFQYYEEEERQRGNFPDRFSGHQFPNYSSELNVNALLLGDSALYLCASSPTGGRNTTNYGYTFGSGTRLTVV.

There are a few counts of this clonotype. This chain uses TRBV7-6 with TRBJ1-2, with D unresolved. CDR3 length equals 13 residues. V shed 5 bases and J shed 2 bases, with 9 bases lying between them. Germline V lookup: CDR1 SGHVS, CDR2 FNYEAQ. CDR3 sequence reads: CASSRQENYGYTF. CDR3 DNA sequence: TGTGCCAGCAGCCGTCAGGAGAACTATGGCTACACCTTC.

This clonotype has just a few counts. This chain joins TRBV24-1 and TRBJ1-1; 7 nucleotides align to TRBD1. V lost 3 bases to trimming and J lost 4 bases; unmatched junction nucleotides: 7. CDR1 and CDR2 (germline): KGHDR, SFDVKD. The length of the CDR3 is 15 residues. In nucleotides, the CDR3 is TGTGCCACCAGTGATCCCCGGGAGGGGGCCACTGAAGCTTTCTTT. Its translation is CATSDPREGATEAFF.

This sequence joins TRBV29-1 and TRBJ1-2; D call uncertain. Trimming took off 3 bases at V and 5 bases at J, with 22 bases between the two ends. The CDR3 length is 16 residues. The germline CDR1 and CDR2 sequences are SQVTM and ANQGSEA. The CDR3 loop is CSVDSRSGAPRYGYTF. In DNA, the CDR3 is TGCAGCGTTGATAGTAGGTCGGGAGCCCCGAGGTATGGCTACACCTTC.

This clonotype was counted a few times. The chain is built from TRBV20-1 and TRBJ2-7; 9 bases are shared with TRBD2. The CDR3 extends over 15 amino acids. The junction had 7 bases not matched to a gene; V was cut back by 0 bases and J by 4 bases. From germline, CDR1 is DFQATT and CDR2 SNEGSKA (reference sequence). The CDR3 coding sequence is TGCAGTGCTAGAGATGTAACGGGACTAGCTTACGAGCAGTACTTC. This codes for CSARDVTGLAYEQYF.

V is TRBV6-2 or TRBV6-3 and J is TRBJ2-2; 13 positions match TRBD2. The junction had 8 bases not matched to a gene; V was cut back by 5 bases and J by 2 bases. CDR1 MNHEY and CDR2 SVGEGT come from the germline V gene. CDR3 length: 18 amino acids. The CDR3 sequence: CASSNRLAGGRNTGELFF. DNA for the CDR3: TGTGCCAGCAGTAATAGACTAGCGGGGGGCCGAAACACCGGGGAGCTGTTTTTT.

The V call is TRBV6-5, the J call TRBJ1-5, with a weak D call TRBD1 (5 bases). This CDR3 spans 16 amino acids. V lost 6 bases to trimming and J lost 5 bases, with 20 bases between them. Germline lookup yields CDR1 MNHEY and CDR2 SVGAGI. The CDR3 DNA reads TGTGCCAGCAGACCTCAAGGAGCTAGGGGAGATCAGCCCCAGCATTTT. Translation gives CASRPQGARGDQPQHF.

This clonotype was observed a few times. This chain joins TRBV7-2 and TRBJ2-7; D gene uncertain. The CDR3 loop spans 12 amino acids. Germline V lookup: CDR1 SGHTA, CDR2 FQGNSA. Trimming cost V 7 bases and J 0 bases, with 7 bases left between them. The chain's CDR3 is CASIGPSYEQYF. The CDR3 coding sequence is TGTGCCAGCATCGGACCCTCCTACGAGCAGTACTTC.

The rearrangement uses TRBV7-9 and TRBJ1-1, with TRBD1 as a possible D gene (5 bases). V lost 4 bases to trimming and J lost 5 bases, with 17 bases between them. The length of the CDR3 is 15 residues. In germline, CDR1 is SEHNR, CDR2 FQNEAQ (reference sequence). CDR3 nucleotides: TGTGCCAGCAGCTCCCGGGAATCTGGGGGAACTGAAGCTTTCTTT. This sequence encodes CASSSRESGGTEAFF.

For the CDR3, the DNA is TGTGCCAGCAGCCCATCCCCTGGGACTGAAGCTTTCTTT. This sequence encodes CASSPSPGTEAFF. The chain joins TRBV7-6 to TRBJ1-1; D gene uncertain. Germline-derived CDR1 and CDR2 are SGHVS and FNYEAQ. This CDR3 comprises 13 residues. V shed 5 bases and J shed 5 bases, with 12 bases lying between them.

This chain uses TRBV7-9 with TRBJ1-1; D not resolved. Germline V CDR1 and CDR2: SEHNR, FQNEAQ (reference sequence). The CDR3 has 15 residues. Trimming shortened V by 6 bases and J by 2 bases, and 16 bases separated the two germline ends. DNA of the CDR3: TGTGCCAGCAGGAGCCTGCTGGACCCAAACACTGAAGCTTTCTTT. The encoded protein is CASRSLLDPNTEAFF. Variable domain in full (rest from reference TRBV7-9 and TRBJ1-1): DTGVSQNPRHKITKRGQNVTFRCDPISEHNRLYWYRQTLGQGPEFLTYFQNEAQLEKSRLLSDRFSAERPKGSFSTLEIQRTEQGDSAMYLCASRSLLDPNTEAFFGQGTRLTVV.

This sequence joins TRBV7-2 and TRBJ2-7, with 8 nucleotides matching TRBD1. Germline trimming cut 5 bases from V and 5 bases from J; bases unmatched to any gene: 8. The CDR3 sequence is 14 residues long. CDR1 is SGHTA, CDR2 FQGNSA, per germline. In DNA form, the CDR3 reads TGTGCCAGCAGCCGTTGGGACAGGACGAACGAGCAGTACTTC. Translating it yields CASSRWDRTNEQYF.

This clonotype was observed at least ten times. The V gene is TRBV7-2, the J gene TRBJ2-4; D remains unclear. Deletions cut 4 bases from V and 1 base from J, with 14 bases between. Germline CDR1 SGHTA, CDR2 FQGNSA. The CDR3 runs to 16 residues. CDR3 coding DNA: TGTGCCAGCAGCTCCCGCTCCGGGTGGGCCAAAAACATTCAGTACTTC. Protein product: CASSSRSGWAKNIQYF.

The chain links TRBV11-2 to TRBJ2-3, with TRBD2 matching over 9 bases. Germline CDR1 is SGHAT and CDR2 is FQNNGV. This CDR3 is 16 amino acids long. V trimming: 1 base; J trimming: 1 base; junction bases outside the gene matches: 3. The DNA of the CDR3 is TGTGCCAGCAGCTTAGGCGGGAGGGCCGGCACAGATACGCAGTATTTT. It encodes CASSLGGRAGTDTQYF. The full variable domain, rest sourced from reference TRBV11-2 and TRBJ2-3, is EAGVAQSPRYKIIEKRQSVAFWCNPISGHATLYWYQQILGQGPKLLIQFQNNGVVDDSQLPKDRFSAERLKGVDSTLKIQPAKLEDSAVYLCASSLGGRAGTDTQYFGPGTRLTVL.

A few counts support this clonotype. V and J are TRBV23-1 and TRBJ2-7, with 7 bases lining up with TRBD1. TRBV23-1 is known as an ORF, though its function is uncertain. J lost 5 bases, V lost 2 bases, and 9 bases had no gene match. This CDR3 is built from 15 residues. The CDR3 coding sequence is TGCGCCAGCAGTCAACCACCGGGACAGAGGAACGAGCAGTACTTC. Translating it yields CASSQPPGQRNEQYF.

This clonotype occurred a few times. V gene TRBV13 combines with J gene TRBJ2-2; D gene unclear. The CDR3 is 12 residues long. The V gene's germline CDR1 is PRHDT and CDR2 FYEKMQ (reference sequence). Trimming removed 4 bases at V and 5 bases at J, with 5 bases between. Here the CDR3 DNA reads TGTGCCAGCAGCTCGTCGACCGGGGAGCTGTTTTTT. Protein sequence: CASSSSTGELFF. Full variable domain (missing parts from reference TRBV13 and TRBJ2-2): AAGVIQSPRHLIKEKRETATLKCYPIPRHDTVYWYQQGPGQDPQFLISFYEKMQSDKGSIPDRFSAQQFSDYHSELNMSSLELGDSALYFCASSSSTGELFFGEGSRLTVL.

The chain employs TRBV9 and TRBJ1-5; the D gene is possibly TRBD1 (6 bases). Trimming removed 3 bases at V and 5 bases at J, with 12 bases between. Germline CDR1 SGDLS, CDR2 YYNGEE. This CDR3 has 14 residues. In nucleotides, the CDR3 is TGTGCCAGCAGCGACGGGGGGCCCTATCAGCCCCAGCATTTT. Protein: CASSDGGPYQPQHF.